The TCR beta chain under discussion was sequenced for a study of T cell repertoires in cytomegalovirus infection. Study context: The public TCR beta signatures pointed to both CMV infection and matching HLA type. Overall study findings and caveats: The response measured ex vivo was dominated by TCR beta clonotypes (HLA-C-restricted and CMV-specific). Cumulative public TCR beta family frequency identified carriers of CMV plus the relevant HLA.

Remarks on this clonotype: Its antigen is not known.

The V end was cut by 3 bases, the J end by 7 bases, with 15 bases between. Per the germline V gene, CDR1 is DFQATT and CDR2 is SNEGSKA (reference sequence). CDR3 size: 13 residues. TCRdb ran MiXCR on the reads and lists one entry per CDR3 protein. The data show approximately 500,000 distinct CDR3 sequences, approximately 15% seen once. V usage is TRBV20-1 and J usage is TRBJ2-5; a weak D match, TRBD1 (5 bases). The sequence was obtained from a human donor in good health (CMV status not recorded). Some clones in this sample may be carry-over from other donors' samples. Sequencing was done on a sample of CD8+ T cells from PBMCs. In nucleotides, the CDR3 is TGCAGTGCTAGCCCCCCCAGGGAAACGACCCAGTACTTC. The encoded protein is CSASPPRETTQYF.